The 25 T cell receptor beta chains below come from one sample, sequenced in a study of blood T cell repertoires in COVID-19. The method was immunoSEQ multiplex PCR; TCRdb's version includes in-frame clones alone and lacks a portion of them. The sample shows about 48,000 clones, roughly 84% of them seen only once. Sequenced input: peripheral blood. The receptors come from an older woman with acute or convalescent COVID-19.

V and J are TRBV30 and TRBJ1-2; a weak D match, TRBD1 (5 bases). Trimming took 7 bases from V and 0 from J, leaving 21 bases between them. CDR1 and CDR2 (germline): GTSNPN, SVGIG (reference sequence). The CDR3 length is 16 residues. CDR3 nucleotides: TGTGCCTCGACCTCCCTTGGGGCCGTAGCTAACTATGGCTACACCTTC. Residues: CASTSLGAVANYGYTF.

The chain is built from TRBV7-2 and TRBJ1-1; the match to TRBD1 covers 10 bases. The CDR3 length is 14 residues. J was trimmed by 5 bases and V by 1 base; bases with no gene match: 1. Looked up from germline, CDR1 is SGHTA and CDR2 is FQGNSA. This CDR3 is CASSLGQGATEAFF. CDR3 in DNA: TGTGCCAGCAGCTTAGGACAGGGGGCGACTGAAGCTTTCTTT. The full variable domain, with the rest looked up from reference TRBV7-2 and TRBJ1-1, is GAGVSQSPSNKVTEKGKDVELRCDPISGHTALYWYRQSLGQGLEFLIYFQGNSAPDKSGLPSDRFSAERTGGSVSTLTIQRTQQEDSAVYLCASSLGQGATEAFFGQGTRLTVV.

This rearrangement joins TRBV15 to TRBJ2-7; D perhaps matches TRBD1 (6 bases). Germline V gives CDR1 LNHNV, CDR2 YYDKDF (reference sequence). The CDR3 has 17 amino acids. Trimming cost V 0 bases and J 0 bases, with 15 bases left between them. Here the CDR3 DNA reads TGTGCCACCAGCAGAGAATCGCCGGGACATCACTCCTACGAGCAGTACTTC. Translation: CATSRESPGHHSYEQYF.

The chain's CDR3 is CASSLVGTANTEAFF. CDR3 in DNA: TGCGCCAGCAGCTTGGTCGGGACAGCGAACACTGAAGCTTTCTTT. V is TRBV5-1 and J is TRBJ1-1; the match to TRBD1 covers 7 bases. CDR3 length: 15 residues. The V gene's germline CDR1 is SGHRS and CDR2 YFSETQ. Trimming cost V 0 bases and J 1 base; bases outside gene matches: 3.

This rearrangement joins TRBV14 to TRBJ2-5; TRBD2 is a possible D gene (5 bases). The CDR3 extends over 16 amino acids. V lost 0 bases, J lost 5 bases, and 16 bases lay in between. From germline, CDR1 is SGHDN and CDR2 FVKESK. CDR3 amino acids: CASSQEAAVPRETQYF. CDR3 DNA sequence: TGTGCCAGCAGCCAAGAAGCGGCCGTACCAAGGGAGACCCAGTACTTC. The whole variable domain, filled in from reference TRBV14 and TRBJ2-5, reads EAGVTQFPSHSVIEKGQTVTLRCDPISGHDNLYWYRRVMGKEIKFLLHFVKESKQDESGMPNNRFLAERTGGTYSTLKVQPAELEDSGVYFCASSQEAAVPRETQYFGPGTRLLVL.

The chain recombines TRBV7-8 with TRBJ2-7, with D unresolved. The CDR3 has 17 amino acids. Germline V gene data show CDR1 as SGHVS and CDR2 as FQNEAQ. The V end lost 0 bases, the J end lost 0 bases, and 15 bases lay between the germline ends. The CDR3 loop reads CASSLATARTSSYEQYF. As DNA, the CDR3 is TGTGCCAGCAGCTTAGCAACCGCCCGCACGAGCTCCTACGAGCAGTACTTC.

The J gene is TRBJ2-2, the V gene TRBV24-1; 7 positions match TRBD1. The CDR3 consists of 16 residues. Germline-derived CDR1 and CDR2 are KGHDR and SFDVKD. J was trimmed by 7 bases and V by 3 bases; bases with no gene match: 10. CDR3 DNA sequence: TGTGCCACCAGTGATACAAAGGGACAGAAGAGCGGGGAGCTGTTTTTT. This encodes CATSDTKGQKSGELFF.

V usage is TRBV23-1 and J usage is TRBJ1-1; tentative D call: TRBD1 (6 bases). Being an ORF, TRBV23-1 has a function that is uncertain. Deletions cut 0 bases from V and 4 bases from J, with 12 bases between. CDR3 size: 15 residues. DNA of the CDR3: TGCGCCAGCAGTCAATCATGGGGGCCCGGCACTGAAGCTTTCTTT. Its protein product is CASSQSWGPGTEAFF.

The chain combines TRBV2 with TRBJ2-7, with 10 bases lining up with TRBD2. With V trimmed by 6 bases and J by 2 bases, 10 bases remained unmatched. Germline loops: CDR1 SNHLY, CDR2 FYNNEI. The CDR3 sequence is 16 residues long. CDR3 residues: CASSPLGAGGAYEQYF. The CDR3 coding sequence is TGTGCCAGCAGCCCCCTGGGAGCGGGGGGGGCCTACGAGCAGTACTTC.

This rearrangement joins TRBV9 to TRBJ1-2; D might be TRBD1 (5 bases). This CDR3 region has 16 residues. V was shortened by 1 base and J by 4 bases, with 17 bases between the two germline ends. Germline V gene lookup returns CDR1 SGDLS and CDR2 YYNGEE. The CDR3 DNA reads as TGTGCCAGCAGCGTATGGGATTCCGGGGGTTTCTATGGCTACACCTTC. Translated: CASSVWDSGGFYGYTF.

J is TRBJ1-2 and V is TRBV19; D perhaps matches TRBD1 (6 bases). CDR3 length equals 14 residues. Germline lookup yields CDR1 LNHDA and CDR2 SQIVND (reference sequence). Trimming pared 6 bases from V and 3 bases from J, leaving 14 bases between. The CDR3: CASRSDRLDYGYTF. The CDR3 nucleotides read TGTGCCAGTAGATCCGACAGGCTCGACTATGGCTACACCTTC.

This clone was seen once. The chain combines TRBV20-1 with TRBJ1-2; possible D gene TRBD1, 5 bases. Trimming took off 3 bases at V and 6 bases at J, with 14 bases between the two ends. Germline V gene lookup returns CDR1 DFQATT and CDR2 SNEGSKA (reference sequence). This CDR3 spans 13 amino acids. The CDR3, as DNA: TGCAGTGCTAGTTGGCGGGGGTTCCATGGCTACACCTTC. It codes for CSASWRGFHGYTF.

CDR3 in DNA: TGTGCCATCAGTGAACCTAGCGCCAGCGGGGATACGCAGTATTTT. Protein: CAISEPSASGDTQYF. The V call is TRBV10-3, the J call TRBJ2-3, with D tentatively TRBD2 (6 bases). CDR1 ENHRY and CDR2 SYGVKD come from the germline V gene. V shed 3 bases and J shed 6 bases, with 16 bases lying between them. The CDR3 spans 15 residues.

The chain recombines TRBV27 with TRBJ2-7; possible D gene TRBD2, 6 bases. Germline-derived CDR1 and CDR2 are MNHEY and SMNVEV (reference sequence). This CDR3 is built from 10 residues. V was pared by 5 bases and J by 9 bases, with 8 bases between. The CDR3 is CASSREWQYF. As DNA, the CDR3 is TGTGCCAGCAGTCGGGAGTGGCAGTACTTC.

The chain recombines TRBV5-1 with TRBJ1-3; 9 bases agree with TRBD1. Germline V gene data show CDR1 as SGHRS and CDR2 as YFSETQ. The CDR3 length is 18 residues. The V and J ends lost 4 bases and 4 bases, in that order; junction bases with no gene match: 15. The CDR3: CASSRGAPGQGSGNTIYF. The CDR3 DNA is TGCGCCAGCAGCCGTGGGGCCCCGGGACAGGGATCCGGAAACACCATATATTTT. Full variable domain (missing parts from reference TRBV5-1 and TRBJ1-3): KAGVTQTPRYLIKTRGQQVTLSCSPISGHRSVSWYQQTPGQGLQFLFEYFSETQRNKGNFPGRFSGRQFSNSRSEMNVSTLELGDSALYLCASSRGAPGQGSGNTIYFGEGSWLTVV.

V gene TRBV11-3 combines with J gene TRBJ2-3; TRBD2 agrees at 8 bases. J lost 1 base, V lost 0 bases, and 0 bases had no gene match. The CDR3 extends over 15 amino acids. Germline CDR1 SGHNT, CDR2 YENEEA. DNA of the CDR3: TGTGCCAGCAGCTTAGACGGGGGGGGCACAGATACGCAGTATTTT. Amino acids: CASSLDGGGTDTQYF.

This chain uses TRBV6-6 with TRBJ2-1, with a possible D match to TRBD2 (6 bases). Trimming stripped 5 bases from V and 3 bases from J, with 14 bases between. Germline V gene sequence: CDR1 MNHNY, CDR2 SVGAGI (reference sequence). CDR3 length: 15 residues. CDR3 DNA: TGTGCCAGCAGTCCTTACCGGGAGCACTACAATGAGCAGTTCTTC. Its protein is CASSPYREHYNEQFF.

The chain joins TRBV2 to TRBJ2-7, with TRBD2 as a possible D gene (5 bases). Germline V CDR1 and CDR2: SNHLY, FYNNEI. This CDR3 contains 13 residues. V shed 6 bases and J shed 7 bases, with 16 bases lying between them. The CDR3 nucleotides read TGTGCCAGCAGCCGACGAGAGGGATGGGAGCAGTACTTC. This encodes CASSRREGWEQYF. Together with reference TRBV2 and TRBJ2-7, the CDR3 gives the full variable domain: EPEVTQTPSHQVTQMGQEVILRCVPISNHLYFYWYRQILGQKVEFLVSFYNNEISEKSEIFDDQFSVERPDGSNFTLKIRSTKLEDSAMYFCASSRREGWEQYFGPGTRLTVT.

V and J are TRBV18 and TRBJ2-1; perhaps TRBD1 as D (5 bases). CDR1 KGHSH and CDR2 LQKENI come from the germline V gene. This CDR3 region has 14 residues. V was pared by 8 bases and J by 3 bases, with 14 bases between. The CDR3 reads CASHRGGSYNEQFF. The CDR3 DNA sequence: TGTGCCAGCCATAGGGGCGGAAGCTACAATGAGCAGTTCTTC.

This chain joins TRBV5-1 and TRBJ2-3; D is possibly TRBD2 (5 bases). Trimming took off 0 bases at V and 3 bases at J, with 11 bases between the two ends. This CDR3 has 15 residues. The germline gives CDR1 SGHRS, CDR2 YFSETQ. The CDR3 DNA follows: TGCGCCAGCAGCTTGGACGGGATCTCTACAGATACGCAGTATTTT. Translated: CASSLDGISTDTQYF.

The J gene is TRBJ2-2, the V gene TRBV6-5; D gene uncertain. Trimming cost V 2 bases and J 7 bases, with 8 bases left between them. CDR1 and CDR2 from the germline V gene are MNHEY and SVGAGI. CDR3 length: 13 amino acids. This chain's CDR3 is CASSYVSRGELFF. The CDR3 DNA reads TGTGCCAGCAGTTACGTGAGCCGCGGGGAGCTGTTTTTT.

V usage is TRBV9 and J usage is TRBJ2-2, with 7 bases fitting TRBD1. V trimming: 4 bases; J trimming: 0 bases; junction bases outside the gene matches: 6. This CDR3 comprises 16 residues. CDR1 and CDR2 from the germline V gene are SGDLS and YYNGEE. The CDR3 region is CASSKGTEPNTGELFF. The CDR3 nucleotides are TGTGCCAGCAGCAAAGGGACAGAGCCGAACACCGGGGAGCTGTTTTTT. The complete variable domain, with remaining parts taken from reference TRBV9 and TRBJ2-2, reads DSGVTQTPKHLITATGQRVTLRCSPRSGDLSVYWYQQSLDQGLQFLIQYYNGEERAKGNILERFSAQQFPDLHSELNLSSLELGDSALYFCASSKGTEPNTGELFFGEGSRLTVL.

The CDR3 loop reads CASSVDGTATYEQYF. DNA for the CDR3: TGTGCCAGCAGCGTAGATGGGACTGCAACCTACGAGCAGTACTTC. The chain is built from TRBV9 and TRBJ2-7, with TRBD2 as a possible D gene (6 bases). V was trimmed by 0 bases and J by 2 bases, leaving 12 bases between them. This CDR3 contains 15 residues. CDR1 SGDLS and CDR2 YYNGEE come from the germline V gene.

This clone was observed once. The rearrangement uses TRBV3-1 (or the pseudogene TRBV3-2) and TRBJ2-5; 11 bases fit TRBD2. The CDR3 loop spans 16 amino acids. With V trimmed by 4 bases and J by 2 bases, 6 bases remained unmatched. Germline-derived CDR1 and CDR2 are LGHDT and YNNKEL (reference sequence). In DNA form, the CDR3 reads TGTGCCAGCAGCCTTCTTTTAGCGGGGGGGCAAGAGACCCAGTACTTC. Amino acids: CASSLLLAGGQETQYF.

This clone occurred a few times. The V call is TRBV3-1 (or the pseudogene TRBV3-2), the J call TRBJ2-5; weak D call: TRBD1 (5 bases). CDR3 length: 14 amino acids. Germline V gene sequence: CDR1 LGHDT, CDR2 YNNKEL (reference sequence). Trimming cost V 6 bases and J 4 bases, with 15 bases left between them. CDR3 sequence: CASRTTGGIETQYF. CDR3 bases: TGTGCCAGCAGGACAACAGGCGGCATAGAGACCCAGTACTTC.